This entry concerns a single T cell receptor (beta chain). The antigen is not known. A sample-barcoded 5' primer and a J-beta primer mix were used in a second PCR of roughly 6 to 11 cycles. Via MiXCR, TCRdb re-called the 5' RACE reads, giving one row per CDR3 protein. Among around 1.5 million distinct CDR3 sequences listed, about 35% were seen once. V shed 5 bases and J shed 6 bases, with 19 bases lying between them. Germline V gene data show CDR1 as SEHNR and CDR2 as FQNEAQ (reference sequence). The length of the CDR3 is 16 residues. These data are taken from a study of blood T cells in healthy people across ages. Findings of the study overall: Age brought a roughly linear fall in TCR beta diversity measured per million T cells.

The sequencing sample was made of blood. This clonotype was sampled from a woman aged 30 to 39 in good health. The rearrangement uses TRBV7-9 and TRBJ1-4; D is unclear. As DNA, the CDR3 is TGTGCCAGCAGCCCCCGTGGTCTCCTTGATGATGAAAAACTGTTTTTT. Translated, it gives CASSPRGLLDDEKLFF.